The TCR beta chain described here comes from a study of cytomegalovirus exposure and HLA in healthy donors. There are a few counts of this clone. The PCR employed 60 Vbeta primers together with 13 Jbeta primers. The protocol was immunoSEQ multiplex PCR, while the TCRdb copy is restricted to in-frame clones and leaves out a portion. Here the sample spans approximately 190,000 clones, about 80% being singletons. The CDR3 loop spans 15 amino acids. CDR1 SGHDT and CDR2 YYEEEE come from the germline V gene. The V gene end was trimmed by 4 bases and the J gene end by 0 bases; junction bases not matched to a gene: 6.

The rearrangement joins TRBV5-6 to TRBJ2-7; 8 bases are shared with TRBD2. The specimen sequenced was PBMCs. The TCR was taken from a woman aged 45-60 years in good health and CMV-seropositive. CDR3 amino acids: CASSVERGNSYEQYF. For the CDR3, the DNA is TGTGCCAGCAGCGTAGAGCGGGGGAACTCCTACGAGCAGTACTTC.